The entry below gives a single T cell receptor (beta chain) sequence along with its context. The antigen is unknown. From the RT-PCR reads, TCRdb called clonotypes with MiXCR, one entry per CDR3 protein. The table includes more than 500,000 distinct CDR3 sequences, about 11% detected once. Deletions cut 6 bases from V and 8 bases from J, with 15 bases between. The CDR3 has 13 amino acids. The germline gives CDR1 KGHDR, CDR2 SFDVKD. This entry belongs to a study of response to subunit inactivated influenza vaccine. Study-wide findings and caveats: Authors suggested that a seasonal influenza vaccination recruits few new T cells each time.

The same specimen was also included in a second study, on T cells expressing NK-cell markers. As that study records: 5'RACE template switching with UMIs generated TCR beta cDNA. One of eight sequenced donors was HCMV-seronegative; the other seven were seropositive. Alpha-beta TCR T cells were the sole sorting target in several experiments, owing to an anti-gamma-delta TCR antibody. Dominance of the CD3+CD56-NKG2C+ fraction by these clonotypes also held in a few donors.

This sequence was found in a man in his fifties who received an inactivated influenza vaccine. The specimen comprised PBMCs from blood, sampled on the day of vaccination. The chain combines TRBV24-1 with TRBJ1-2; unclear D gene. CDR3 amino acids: CATSKLGGRGYTF. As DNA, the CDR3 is TGTGCCACCAGTAAGCTGGGAGGGCGCGGCTACACCTTC.